This T cell receptor beta chain was recorded in a study of blood T cells in healthy people across ages. Notes on the study in general: Total diversity from one million sequenced T cells was likely underestimated. Age showed a roughly linear inverse relationship with TCR beta diversity per million T cells.

Germline V gene lookup returns CDR1 SGHAT and CDR2 FQDESV (reference sequence). The CDR3 sequence is 15 residues long. Trimming at V came to 0 bases and at J to 5 bases, leaving 6 bases not matched to a gene. The authors extracted at least 6 micrograms of total RNA per sample. Using a J-beta primer mix together with a sample-barcoded 5' primer, a second PCR was run for roughly 7 to 12 cycles. From each sample, at least 2.5 million paired-end reads containing CDR3 were obtained. TCRdb recomputed calls from the 5' RACE reads with MiXCR, one row per CDR3 protein. Of about 800,000 distinct CDR3 sequences listed, 20% to 30% were seen once; the top ten hold approximately 4%. As regards this clonotype: Its antigen remains unknown.

The sample was also reused in another study, on T cells of mothers and their children.

The specimen sequenced was blood. The chain uses TRBV11-1 and TRBJ2-5; TRBD2 matches at 7 bases. The receptor comes from a boy aged 10-17 years in good health. CDR3 nucleotide sequence: TGTGCCAGCAGCTTAGCAGCGGGACGACGGGAGACCCAGTACTTC. Protein sequence: CASSLAAGRRETQYF. Based on the CDR3 plus reference TRBV11-1 and TRBJ2-5, the full variable domain is EAEVAQSPRYKITEKSQAVAFWCDPISGHATLYWYRQILGQGPELLVQFQDESVVDDSQLPKDRFSAERLKGVDSTLKIQPAELGDSAMYLCASSLAAGRRETQYFGPGTRLLVL.